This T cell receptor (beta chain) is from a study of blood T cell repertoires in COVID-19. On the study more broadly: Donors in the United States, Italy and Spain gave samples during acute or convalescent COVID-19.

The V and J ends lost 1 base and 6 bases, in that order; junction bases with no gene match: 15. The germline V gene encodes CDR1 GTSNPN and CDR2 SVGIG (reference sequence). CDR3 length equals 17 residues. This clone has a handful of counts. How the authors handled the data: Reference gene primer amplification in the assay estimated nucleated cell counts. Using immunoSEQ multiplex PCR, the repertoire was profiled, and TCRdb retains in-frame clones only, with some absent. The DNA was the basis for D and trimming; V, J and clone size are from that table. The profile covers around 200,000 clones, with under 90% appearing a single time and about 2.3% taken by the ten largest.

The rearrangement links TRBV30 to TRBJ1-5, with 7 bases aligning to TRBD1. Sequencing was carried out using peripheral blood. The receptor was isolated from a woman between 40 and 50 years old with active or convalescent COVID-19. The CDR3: CAWSEILQGRRGQPQHF. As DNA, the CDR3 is TGTGCCTGGAGTGAAATCCTACAGGGGCGGCGGGGTCAGCCCCAGCATTTT.